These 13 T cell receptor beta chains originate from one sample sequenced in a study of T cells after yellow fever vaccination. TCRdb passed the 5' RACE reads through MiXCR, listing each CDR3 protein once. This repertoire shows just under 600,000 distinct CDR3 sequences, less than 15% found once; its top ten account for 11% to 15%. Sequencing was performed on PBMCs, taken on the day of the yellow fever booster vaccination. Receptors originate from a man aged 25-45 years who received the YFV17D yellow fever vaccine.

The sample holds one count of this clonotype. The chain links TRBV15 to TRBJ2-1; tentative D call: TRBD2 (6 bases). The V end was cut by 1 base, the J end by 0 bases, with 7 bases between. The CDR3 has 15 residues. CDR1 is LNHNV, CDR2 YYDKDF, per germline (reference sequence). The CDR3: CATSRVGGSYNEQFF. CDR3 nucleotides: TGTGCCACCAGCAGAGTGGGGGGCTCCTACAATGAGCAGTTCTTC.

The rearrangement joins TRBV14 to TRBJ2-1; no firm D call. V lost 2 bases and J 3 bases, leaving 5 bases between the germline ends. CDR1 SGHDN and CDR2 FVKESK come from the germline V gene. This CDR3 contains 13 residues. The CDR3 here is CASSQTYYNEQFF. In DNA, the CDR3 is TGTGCCAGCAGCCAAACCTACTACAATGAGCAGTTCTTC.

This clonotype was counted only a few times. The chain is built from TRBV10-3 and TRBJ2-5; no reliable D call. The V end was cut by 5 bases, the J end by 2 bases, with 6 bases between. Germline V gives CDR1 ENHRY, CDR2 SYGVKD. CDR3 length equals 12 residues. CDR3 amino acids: CAISSGQETQYF. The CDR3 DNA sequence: TGTGCCATCAGTTCCGGTCAAGAGACCCAGTACTTC.

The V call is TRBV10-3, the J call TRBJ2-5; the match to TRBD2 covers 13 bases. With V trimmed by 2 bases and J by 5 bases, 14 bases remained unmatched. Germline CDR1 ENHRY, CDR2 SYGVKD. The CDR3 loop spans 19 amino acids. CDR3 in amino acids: CAISENPGTSGKGRETQYF. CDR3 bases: TGTGCCATCAGTGAGAATCCGGGGACTAGCGGGAAGGGGCGGGAGACCCAGTACTTC.

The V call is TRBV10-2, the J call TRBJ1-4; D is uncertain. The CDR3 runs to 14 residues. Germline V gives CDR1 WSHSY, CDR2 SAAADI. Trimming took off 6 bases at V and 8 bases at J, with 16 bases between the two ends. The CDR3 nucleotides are TGCGCCAGCAGAGACCGGCAGGCAGGCGAAAAACTGTTTTTT. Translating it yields CASRDRQAGEKLFF.

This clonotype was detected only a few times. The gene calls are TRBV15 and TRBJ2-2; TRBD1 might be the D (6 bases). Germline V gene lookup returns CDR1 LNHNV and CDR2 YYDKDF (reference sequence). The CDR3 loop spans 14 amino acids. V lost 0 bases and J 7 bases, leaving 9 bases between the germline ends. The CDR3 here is CATSRETGVGELFF. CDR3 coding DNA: TGTGCCACCAGCAGAGAGACAGGAGTCGGGGAGCTGTTTTTT.

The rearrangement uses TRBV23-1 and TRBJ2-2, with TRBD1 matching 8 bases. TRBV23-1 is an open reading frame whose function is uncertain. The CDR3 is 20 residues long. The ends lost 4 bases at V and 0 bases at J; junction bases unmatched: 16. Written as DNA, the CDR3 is TGCGCCAGCAGTCCTGCCGGGACAGGCGTCTCCAAGTCGAACACCGGGGAGCTGTTTTTT. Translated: CASSPAGTGVSKSNTGELFF.

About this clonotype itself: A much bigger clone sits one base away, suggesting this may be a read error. CDR3 sequence (DNA): TGCGCCAGCAGCTTGGGACAGCACAATGAGCAGTTCTTC. Translating gives CASSLGQHNEQFF. V and J are TRBV5-1 and TRBJ2-1; weak D call: TRBD1 (5 bases). The CDR3 is made up of 13 amino acids. Germline V gene sequence: CDR1 SGHRS, CDR2 YFSETQ. Between the trimmed V and J ends, which lost 0 bases and 5 bases, there was a span of 6 bases.

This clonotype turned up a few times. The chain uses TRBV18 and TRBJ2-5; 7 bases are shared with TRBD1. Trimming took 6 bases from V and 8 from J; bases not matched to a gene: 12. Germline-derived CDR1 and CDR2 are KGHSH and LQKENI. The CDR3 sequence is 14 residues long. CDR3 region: CASSPPGQPNTQYF. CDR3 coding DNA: TGTGCCAGCTCGCCCCCGGGACAGCCAAACACCCAGTACTTC.

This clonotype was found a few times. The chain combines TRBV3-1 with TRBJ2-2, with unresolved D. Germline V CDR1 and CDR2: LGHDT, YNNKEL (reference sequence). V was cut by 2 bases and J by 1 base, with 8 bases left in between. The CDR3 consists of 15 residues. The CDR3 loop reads CASSQSGLNTGELFF. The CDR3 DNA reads TGTGCCAGCAGCCAATCCGGGTTGAACACCGGGGAGCTGTTTTTT.

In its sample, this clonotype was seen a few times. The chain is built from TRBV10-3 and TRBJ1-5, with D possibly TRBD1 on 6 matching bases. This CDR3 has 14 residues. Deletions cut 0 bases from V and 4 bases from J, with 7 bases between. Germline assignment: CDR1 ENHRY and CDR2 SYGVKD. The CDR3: CAISESQGNQPQHF. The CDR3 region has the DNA TGTGCCATCAGTGAGTCACAGGGTAATCAGCCCCAGCATTTT.

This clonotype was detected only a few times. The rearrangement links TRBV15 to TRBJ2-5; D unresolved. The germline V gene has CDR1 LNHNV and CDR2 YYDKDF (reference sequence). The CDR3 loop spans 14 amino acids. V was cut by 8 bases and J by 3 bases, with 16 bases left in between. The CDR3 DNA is TGTGCCACCTTGATCGACACCAATAAAGAGACCCAGTACTTC. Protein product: CATLIDTNKETQYF. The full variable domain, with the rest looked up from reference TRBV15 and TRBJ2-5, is DAMVIQNPRYQVTQFGKPVTLSCSQTLNHNVMYWYQQKSSQAPKLLFHYYDKDFNNEADTPDNFQSRRPNTSFCFLDIRSPGLGDTAMYLCATLIDTNKETQYFGPGTRLLVL.

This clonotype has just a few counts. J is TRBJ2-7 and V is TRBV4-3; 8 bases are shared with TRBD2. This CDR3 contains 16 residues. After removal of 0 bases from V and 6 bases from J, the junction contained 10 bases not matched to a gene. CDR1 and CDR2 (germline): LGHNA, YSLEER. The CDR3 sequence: CASSQDLDSGRAEQYF. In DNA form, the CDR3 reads TGCGCCAGCAGCCAAGATTTAGACAGCGGGAGAGCCGAGCAGTACTTC.